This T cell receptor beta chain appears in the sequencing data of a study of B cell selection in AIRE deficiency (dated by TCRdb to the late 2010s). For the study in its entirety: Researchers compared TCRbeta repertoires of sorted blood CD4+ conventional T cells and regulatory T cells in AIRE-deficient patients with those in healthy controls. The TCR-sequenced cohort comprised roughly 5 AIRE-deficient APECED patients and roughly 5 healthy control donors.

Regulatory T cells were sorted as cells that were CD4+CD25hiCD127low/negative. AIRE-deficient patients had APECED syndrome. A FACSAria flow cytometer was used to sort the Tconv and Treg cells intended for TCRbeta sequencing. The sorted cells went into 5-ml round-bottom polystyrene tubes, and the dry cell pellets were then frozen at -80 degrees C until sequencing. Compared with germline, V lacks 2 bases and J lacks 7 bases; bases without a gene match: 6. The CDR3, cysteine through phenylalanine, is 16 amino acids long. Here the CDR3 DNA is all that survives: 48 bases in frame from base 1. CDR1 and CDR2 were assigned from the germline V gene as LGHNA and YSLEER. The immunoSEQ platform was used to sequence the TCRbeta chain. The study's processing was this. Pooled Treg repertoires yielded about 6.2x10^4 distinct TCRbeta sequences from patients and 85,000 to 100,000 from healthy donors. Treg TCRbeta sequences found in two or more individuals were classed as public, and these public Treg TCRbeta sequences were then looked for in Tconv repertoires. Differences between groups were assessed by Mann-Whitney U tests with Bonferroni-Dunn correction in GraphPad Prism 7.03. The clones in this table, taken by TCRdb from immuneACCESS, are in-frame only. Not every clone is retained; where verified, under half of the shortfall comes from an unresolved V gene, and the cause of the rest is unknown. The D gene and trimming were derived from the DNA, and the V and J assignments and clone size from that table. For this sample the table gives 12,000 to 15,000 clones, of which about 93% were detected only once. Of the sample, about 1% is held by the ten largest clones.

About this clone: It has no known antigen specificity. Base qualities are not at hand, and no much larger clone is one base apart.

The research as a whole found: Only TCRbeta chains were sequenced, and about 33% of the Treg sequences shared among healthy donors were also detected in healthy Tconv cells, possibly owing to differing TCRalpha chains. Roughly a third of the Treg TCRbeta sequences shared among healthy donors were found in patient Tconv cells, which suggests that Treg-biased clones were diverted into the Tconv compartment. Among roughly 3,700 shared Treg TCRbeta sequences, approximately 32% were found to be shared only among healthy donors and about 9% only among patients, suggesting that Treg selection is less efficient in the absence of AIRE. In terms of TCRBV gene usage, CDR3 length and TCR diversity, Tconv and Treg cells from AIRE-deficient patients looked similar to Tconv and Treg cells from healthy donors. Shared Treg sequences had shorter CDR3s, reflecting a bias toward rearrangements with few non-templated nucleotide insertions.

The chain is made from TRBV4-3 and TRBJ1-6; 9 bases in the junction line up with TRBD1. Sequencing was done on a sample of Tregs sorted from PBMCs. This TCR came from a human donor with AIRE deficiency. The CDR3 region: CASSQKPGQGNSPLHF. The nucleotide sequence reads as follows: TGCGCCAGCAGCCAAAAACCGGGACAGGGAAATTCACCCCTCCACTTT.